A selection of T cell receptor beta chains follows, all from one sample in a study of T cells in Graves' hyperthyroidism and ophthalmopathy. TCRdb re-called the multiplex PCR reads with MiXCR, one entry per CDR3 protein. The sample shows roughly 710,000 distinct CDR3 sequences, just over 35% of them seen only once. The sequenced material came from blood. The receptors derive from a woman aged 40 to 49 with Graves' hyperthyroidism. Each CDR3 is given with its conserved first and last residue. D genes are given only for firm matches. Clone size is not always given. Where it is, it says once, few, many or a class for expanded clones.

j_call d_call clone_size v_call cdr3_nt cdr3_aa
TRBJ1-1 . medium-sized TRBV15 TGTGCCACCAGCCTGACAGTGAACACTGAAGCTTTCTTT CATSLTVNTEAFF
TRBJ1-2 . few TRBV7-2 TGCGCCAGCAGCCACAGCGGGCCTCAGGGCTCCTATGGCTACACCTTC CASSHSGPQGSYGYTF
TRBJ1-2 . many TRBV7-2 TGTGCCAGCAGCCCAGTATCCCGATATGGCTACACCTTC CASSPVSRYGYTF
TRBJ1-5 . many TRBV19 TGTGCCAGTAGTATTAAGGGAAATCAGCCCCAGCATTTT CASSIKGNQPQHF
TRBJ2-2 . many TRBV29-1 TGCAGCGTTGAAGTGGGGCGACTTCAAGGGGTGTTTTTT CSVEVGRLQGVFF
TRBJ2-2 . . TRBV29-1 TGCAGCGTCTCTGGGCCGTCCGGGGAGCTGTTTTTT CSVSGPSGELFF
TRBJ1-4 . many TRBV2 TGTGCCAGCATTCCCCGCGCGGGGGGACGTGAAAAACTGTTTTTT CASIPRAGGREKLFF
TRBJ2-2 TRBD1 . TRBV7-2 TGTGCCAGCAGCGGACAGGCGGCGAACACCGGGAAGCTGTTTTTT CASSGQAANTGKLFF
TRBJ2-7 TRBD1 . TRBV7-9 TGTGCCAGCACCCCGTTGGGGCAGGGGGCGAGCGAGCAGTACTTC CASTPLGQGASEQYF
TRBJ2-6 . . TRBV29-1 TGCAGCGTTGGTGTCCCGGGGAACTCTGGGGCCAACGTCCTGACTTTC CSVGVPGNSGANVLTF
TRBJ1-2 . . TRBV10-3 TGTGCCATCAGTCAGAGGGGGGATGGCTACACCTTC CAISQRGDGYTF
TRBJ1-3 . few TRBV6-6 TGTGCCAGCCGCTCAGCGGGGCAGGACGAAAACACCATATATTTT CASRSAGQDENTIYF
TRBJ1-2 TRBD1 . TRBV6-1 TGTGCCAGCAGTGAACCTATTCGTGAGACAGGGTTCTATGGCTACACCTTC CASSEPIRETGFYGYTF
TRBJ1-5 . many TRBV29-1 TGCAGCGTCCAACGGGCAGTCAATCAGCCCCAGCATTTT CSVQRAVNQPQHF
TRBJ1-1 TRBD1 once TRBV19 TGTGCCAGTACCAGGGGGGGTGGTAGCACTGAAGCTTTCTTT CASTRGGGSTEAFF
TRBJ2-7 . many TRBV19 TGTGCCAGTAGAGGAGCGGCATCTTACGAGCAGTACTTC CASRGAASYEQYF
TRBJ1-6 . many TRBV5-6 TGTGCCAGCAGCTTGGGGACGGCGGATTCACCCCTCCACTTT CASSLGTADSPLHF
TRBJ1-2 . many TRBV12-3/TRBV12-4 TGTGCCAGCAATCGGGCCCCAGGGAACTATGGCTACACCTTC CASNRAPGNYGYTF
TRBJ1-5 . . TRBV19 TGTGCCAGTAGTATTACAGAAAGGCTATATAGCAATCAGCCCCAGCATTTT CASSITERLYSNQPQHF
TRBJ1-1 . . TRBV20-1 TGCAGTGCGAAATCGAGTGGGGCTTTCTTT CSAKSSGAFF
TRBJ1-2 . . TRBV6-2/TRBV6-3 TGTGCCAGCAGTTATCGCGGAGAAGAACTAAACTATGGCTACACCTTC CASSYRGEELNYGYTF
TRBJ2-5 . . TRBV12-3/TRBV12-4 TGTGCCAGCATTGGAGGGGTGGCAGAGACCCAGTACTTC CASIGGVAETQYF
TRBJ2-2 TRBD2 few TRBV7-3 TGTGCCAGCAGAGCGGGGGGCCCCGGGGAGCTGTTTTTT CASRAGGPGELFF
TRBJ2-7 . . TRBV7-2 TGTGCCAGCAGCGCCCCCGGGACCGGCGAGCAGTACTTC CASSAPGTGEQYF
TRBJ1-6 . many TRBV19 TGTGCCAGTGGCTCGATGGAGGGGGGACTGAATTCACCCCTCCACTTT CASGSMEGGLNSPLHF
TRBJ1-2 . . TRBV7-8 TGTGCCAGCAGTTTCTACAGGCTAGGGAGTCATGGCTACACCTTC CASSFYRLGSHGYTF
TRBJ1-2 TRBD1 . TRBV6-5 TGTGCCAGCAGTCCAGGACAGGGGGCGTTATTGTATGGCTACACCTTC CASSPGQGALLYGYTF
TRBJ1-2 . many TRBV20-1 TGCAGTGCTAGAGTCGGGGATTGGGACTATGGCTACACCTTC CSARVGDWDYGYTF
TRBJ2-2 . many TRBV12-3/TRBV12-4 TGTGCCAGCAGTTTTCAACTTCAGGGAGGGGAGCTGTTTTTT CASSFQLQGGELFF
TRBJ2-5 TRBD2 . TRBV2 TGTGCCAGCAGCCACAGCGGGAGGGCCCAAGAGACCCAGTACTTC CASSHSGRAQETQYF
TRBJ1-6 . once TRBV13 TGTGCCAGCAGCTTAGGCACCGGGACATTCGAATCACCCCTCCACTTT CASSLGTGTFESPLHF
TRBJ2-6 . . TRBV24-1 TGTGCCACCCGGGAGCCGCGGGACCCCTCGGGGCCCAACGTCCTGACTTTC CATREPRDPSGPNVLTF
TRBJ2-7 . many TRBV12-3/TRBV12-4 TGTGCCAGCTCCAGCGCGGGCAGTAACTACGAGCAGTACTTC CASSSAGSNYEQYF
TRBJ2-7 . many TRBV12-3/TRBV12-4 TGTGCCAGCAGTCCCAGGGCGATCTCCTACGAGCAGTACTTC CASSPRAISYEQYF
TRBJ1-2 . once TRBV24-1 TGTGCCACCAGTGCTAGAGATGCGGGGGATGGCAACACCTTC CATSARDAGDGNTF
TRBJ2-2 TRBD2 once TRBV12-3/TRBV12-4 TGTGCCAGCAGTTTGGTAGCGGGTGGGAACACCGGGGAGCTGTTTTTT CASSLVAGGNTGELFF
TRBJ2-7 . many TRBV29-1 TGCAGCGTTGCTGGGTCTCTGTTGTACGAGCAGTACTTC CSVAGSLLYEQYF
TRBJ2-6 . few TRBV30 TGTGCCTGGAGTGAGGAGGCCAACGTCCTGACTTTC CAWSEEANVLTF
TRBJ1-1 TRBD1 . TRBV25-1 TGTGCCAGCAGTTTGGGACAGCCGATAAACCACTTTGAAGCTTTCTTT CASSLGQPINHFEAFF
TRBJ1-2 . many TRBV6-5 TGTGCCACCGGACAGAACCATGGCTACACCTTC CATGQNHGYTF
TRBJ1-2 . once TRBV10-3 TGTGCCAGCAGCTGCGCCCGCCTAGGTCTGTGGAGCTACACCTTC CASSCARLGLWSYTF
TRBJ1-6 . . TRBV6-6 TGTGCCAGCAGTTACACAGGTGGATCTTCACCCCTCCACTTT CASSYTGGSSPLHF
TRBJ2-7 TRBD2 . TRBV14 TGTGCCAGCTCCCCCTGGACTAGAGGGTCCCTTGGCGAGCAGTACTTC CASSPWTRGSLGEQYF
TRBJ2-7 . few TRBV20-1 TGCAGTGCTGACCACAGCACAGGGTCGTACTTC CSADHSTGSYF
TRBJ2-6 . many TRBV10-3 TGTGCCATCCGACCCAGGGCAATCCCCTACTCTGGGGCCAACGTCCTGACTTTC CAIRPRAIPYSGANVLTF
TRBJ2-7 TRBD2 . TRBV12-3/TRBV12-4 TGTGCCAGCAGTTTAGGGACTAGCGGGACCTACTTCACCTACGGGCAGTACTTC CASSLGTSGTYFTYGQYF
TRBJ1-1 . once TRBV6-1 TGTGCCAGCCGCCTGGACAGCCTCACTGAAGCTTTCTTT CASRLDSLTEAFF
TRBJ2-6 . many TRBV2 TGTGCCAGCAGTGACAGATCTGGGGCCAACGTCCTGACTTTC CASSDRSGANVLTF
TRBJ1-1 . . TRBV7-2 TGTGCCAGCAGTACCAGTGGGGGGGTAGCTTTCTTT CASSTSGGVAFF
TRBJ1-6 TRBD1 few TRBV27 TGTGCCAGCAGAGACACAGGGGGAGGCTCACCCCTCCACTTT CASRDTGGGSPLHF
TRBJ2-7 . many TRBV25-1 TGTGCCAGCAGTGAATCGACCTTTTCCGGGACTTCTTACGAGCAGTACTTC CASSESTFSGTSYEQYF
TRBJ1-5 . few TRBV6-5 TGTGCCAGCAGTTACTCGGACAACAGGCGCAATCAGCCCCAGCATTTT CASSYSDNRRNQPQHF
TRBJ2-7 TRBD2 . TRBV7-2 TGTGCCAGCAGCTCCACTAGCGGGAGCTGGTACGAGCAGTACTTC CASSSTSGSWYEQYF